One sample yielded the 13 T cell receptor beta chains listed below, sequenced in a study of blood T cells in healthy people across ages. A second PCR, run for roughly 7 to 12 cycles, used a sample-barcoded 5' primer plus a J-beta primer mix. TCRdb analysed the 5' RACE reads with MiXCR anew, one entry per CDR3 protein. The sample has roughly 860,000 distinct CDR3 sequences; 62% are singletons. Sequenced sample: blood. These receptors all stem from a man aged 25-45 years in good health.

This clonotype has a handful of counts. V usage is TRBV20-1 and J usage is TRBJ1-2, with D hard to call. The CDR3 spans 13 residues. V lost 5 bases to trimming and J lost 4 bases, with 14 bases between them. CDR1 is DFQATT, CDR2 SNEGSKA, per germline (reference sequence). The CDR3 loop is CSASARVGYGYTF. DNA for the CDR3: TGCAGTGCTTCGGCGAGGGTTGGCTATGGCTACACCTTC.

This clonotype was seen a few times. V usage is TRBV29-1 and J usage is TRBJ2-3, with a tentative D call TRBD1 (6 bases). Trimming took 6 bases from V and 1 from J, leaving 20 bases between them. CDR1 is SQVTM, CDR2 ANQGSEA, per germline. This CDR3 region has 16 residues. CDR3 amino acids: CSVDDQGSRGTDTQYF. The DNA for the CDR3 is TGCAGCGTGGATGATCAGGGGAGTAGGGGCACAGATACGCAGTATTTT.

This sequence joins TRBV6-1 and TRBJ1-2; D gene ambiguous. Deletions cut 6 bases from V and 2 bases from J, with 16 bases between. The CDR3 totals 15 residues. Germline values: CDR1 MNHNS, CDR2 SASEGT. Here the CDR3 reads CASSDFSELNYGYTF. DNA of the CDR3: TGTGCCAGCAGCGACTTCTCGGAGTTAAACTATGGCTACACCTTC.

The chain carries TRBV10-3 and TRBJ2-7, with a tentative D call TRBD1 (6 bases). The end of the DNA is better explained by TRBJ2-5, so the J call may be wrong. The germline CDR1 and CDR2 sequences are ENHRY and SYGVKD. The CDR3 totals 14 residues. The CDR3 here is CAISESGGGETQYF. The CDR3 DNA reads as TGTGCCATCAGTGAGTCTGGGGGCGGGGAGACCCAGTACTTC.

The chain employs TRBV20-1 and TRBJ2-1, with TRBD2 matching 16 bases. This CDR3 spans 21 amino acids. V shed 1 base, J shed 0 bases, and the junction held 12 bases outside the gene matches. Germline V gene sequence: CDR1 DFQATT, CDR2 SNEGSKA (reference sequence). The CDR3 spells CSARAPQGLAGGPGSYNEQFF. The CDR3 DNA reads TGCAGTGCTAGAGCGCCTCAGGGACTAGCGGGGGGGCCGGGCTCCTACAATGAGCAGTTCTTC.

This clonotype is medium-sized (0.01 to 0.1%) by share. V is TRBV7-2 and J is TRBJ2-3; D unclear. The CDR3 is 12 amino acids. Germline CDR1 reads SGHTA; CDR2 reads FQGNSA. V was clipped by 6 bases and J by 0 bases, with 4 bases between them. The DNA for the CDR3 is TGTGCCAGCAGTTTCAGCACAGATACGCAGTATTTT. This encodes CASSFSTDTQYF.

In its sample, this clonotype was seen a few times. The V call is TRBV3-1, the J call TRBJ1-2; D is possibly TRBD1 (5 bases). CDR3 length: 16 amino acids. Deletions cut 4 bases from V and 0 bases from J, with 15 bases between. The germline V gene has CDR1 LGHDT and CDR2 YNNKEL (reference sequence). CDR3 nucleotides: TGTGCCAGCAGCCTATCCGCGGGGGGAGCTAACTATGGCTACACCTTC. Residues: CASSLSAGGANYGYTF.

Notes on this clonotype: Relative to the germline gene, one junction end is altered; a read error may explain this. The chain has TRBV15 and TRBJ2-1, with D tentatively TRBD2 (5 bases). CDR3 length: 15 amino acids. Germline CDR1 is LNHNV and CDR2 is YYDKDF (reference sequence). This CDR3 is CAASRGMDRYNEQFF. CDR3 coding DNA: TGTGCCGCCAGCAGAGGGATGGACCGATACAATGAGCAGTTCTTC.

V is TRBV14 and J is TRBJ2-5, with TRBD1 identical over 8 bases. Germline-derived CDR1 and CDR2 are SGHDN and FVKESK. The CDR3 runs to 14 residues. The V segment lost 4 bases and the J segment 4 bases; nucleotides outside the gene matches: 5. CDR3 sequence (DNA): TGTGCCAGCAGCCCTCAGGGGGCGTCAGAGACCCAGTACTTC. Translated, it gives CASSPQGASETQYF.

The chain links TRBV4-3 to TRBJ2-3, with TRBD2 matching 7 bases. The CDR3 has 14 amino acids. J lost 5 bases, V lost 1 base, and 3 bases had no gene match. Germline V gene data show CDR1 as LGHNA and CDR2 as YSLEER. Here the CDR3 reads CASSQGLAVDTQYF. The CDR3 region has the DNA TGCGCCAGCAGCCAAGGCCTAGCGGTAGATACGCAGTATTTT.

The count of this clonotype is one. This chain joins TRBV4-3 and TRBJ2-5; tentative D call: TRBD1 (6 bases). V was shortened by 1 base and J by 2 bases, with 14 bases between the two germline ends. Germline loops: CDR1 LGHNA, CDR2 YSLEER. CDR3 length equals 16 residues. CDR3 sequence reads: CASSQGATGFQETQYF. Here the CDR3 DNA reads TGCGCCAGCAGCCAAGGGGCTACAGGGTTTCAAGAGACCCAGTACTTC.

This clonotype came up a few times. This chain connects TRBV10-3 to TRBJ2-6; 11 bases are shared with TRBD1. The germline V gene has CDR1 ENHRY and CDR2 SYGVKD. The CDR3 loop spans 16 amino acids. V was pared by 5 bases and J by 9 bases, with 9 bases of the junction left unmatched. The CDR3 loop reads CAISRTGGGFGNVLTF. DNA of the CDR3: TGTGCCATCAGTCGGACAGGGGGCGGCTTTGGCAACGTCCTGACTTTC.

This clonotype was counted between two and nine times. This rearrangement joins TRBV20-1 to TRBJ2-7; TRBD2 aligns across 9 bases. CDR3 length equals 14 residues. Trimming at V came to 1 base and at J to 3 bases, leaving 4 bases not matched to a gene. CDR1 and CDR2 (germline): DFQATT, SNEGSKA (reference sequence). This CDR3 is CSARASGGIYEQYF. CDR3 coding DNA: TGCAGTGCTAGAGCCAGCGGGGGGATCTACGAGCAGTACTTC.